Each of the 31 T cell receptor beta chains below was sequenced from the same sample in a study of cytomegalovirus exposure and HLA in healthy donors. PCR primers comprised 60 Vbeta and 13 Jbeta primers. Libraries were prepared by immunoSEQ multiplex PCR; TCRdb keeps only in-frame clonotypes and omits some of them. Altogether just over 200,000 clones are present, around 80% being singletons, with the ten largest covering about 1.8%. Sequences were obtained from PBMCs. The origin of the receptors is a man aged 45-60 years in good health and CMV-seronegative.

V usage is TRBV6-5 and J usage is TRBJ1-5, with D unresolved. Trimming stripped 0 bases from V and 4 bases from J, with 7 bases between. There are 14 residues in the CDR3. Germline V gene lookup returns CDR1 MNHEY and CDR2 SVGAGI. CDR3 DNA: TGTGCCAGCAGTTACTCGAGTAGTAATCAGCCCCAGCATTTT. Translated, it gives CASSYSSSNQPQHF.

V and J are TRBV7-3 and TRBJ2-2, with D perhaps TRBD1 (5 bases). V was clipped by 2 bases and J by 5 bases, with 12 bases between them. Per germline, CDR1 SGHTA and CDR2 FQGTGA. The length of the CDR3 is 15 residues. CDR3 coding DNA: TGTGCCAGCAGCTTAGGGGCTCGTGGGACCGGGGAGCTGTTTTTT. This sequence encodes CASSLGARGTGELFF.

V and J are TRBV19 and TRBJ2-5, with D possibly matching TRBD1 (6 bases). CDR1 is LNHDA, CDR2 SQIVND, per germline (reference sequence). V was trimmed by 2 bases and J by 4 bases, leaving 8 bases between them. This CDR3 has 13 amino acids. CDR3 in amino acids: CASSITRGETQYF. Written as DNA, the CDR3 is TGTGCCAGTAGTATAACCAGGGGAGAGACCCAGTACTTC.

The chain recombines TRBV5-8 with TRBJ2-7; 8 nucleotides match TRBD2. J was trimmed by 4 bases and V by 1 base; bases with no gene match: 7. Germline values: CDR1 SGHTS, CDR2 YDEGEE. CDR3 length: 15 amino acids. The CDR3 loop is CASSLWASGRYEQYF. CDR3 sequence (DNA): TGTGCCAGCAGCTTGTGGGCTAGCGGGCGTTACGAGCAGTACTTC. The whole variable domain, filled in from reference TRBV5-8 and TRBJ2-7, reads EAGVTQSPTHLIKTRGQQATLRCSPISGHTSVYWYQQALGLGLQFLLWYDEGEERNRGNFPPRFSGRQFPNYSSELNVNALELEDSALYLCASSLWASGRYEQYFGPGTRLTVT.

The chain recombines TRBV2 with TRBJ1-2, with 10 bases matching TRBD1. The germline V gene has CDR1 SNHLY and CDR2 FYNNEI. The CDR3 contains 16 residues. Losses at the gene ends were 2 bases for V and 8 bases for J; bases not matched to a gene: 11. CDR3 nucleotide sequence: TGTGCCAGCAGTGAAACCGGGACAGGGGCTGGCGAGGGCTACACCTTC. It translates to CASSETGTGAGEGYTF.

This rearrangement joins TRBV28 to TRBJ2-5, with D possibly being TRBD1 (9 bases). Matching the DNA end better, TRBJ2-7 makes the J call doubtful. Germline V gene sequence: CDR1 MDHEN, CDR2 SYDVKM. The CDR3 contains 15 residues. CDR3 coding DNA: TGTGCCAGCCTATCGGGGGGGACAGGGAATCTCGAGCAGTACTTC. Translating gives CASLSGGTGNLEQYF.

In its sample, this clone was seen a few times. The chain links TRBV28 to TRBJ1-4; tentative D call: TRBD1 (5 bases). Germline V lookup: CDR1 MDHEN, CDR2 SYDVKM. This CDR3 region has 16 residues. The V end lost 6 bases, the J end lost 7 bases, and 21 bases lay between the germline ends. For the CDR3, the DNA is TGTGCCAGCAGCCCGGGACTGAGTTCGGACCGTGAAAAACTGTTTTTT. Translating gives CASSPGLSSDREKLFF.

This chain uses TRBV9 with TRBJ2-3, with 9 bases that match TRBD2. The germline V gene encodes CDR1 SGDLS and CDR2 YYNGEE. After removal of 2 bases from V and 4 bases from J, the junction contained 8 bases not matched to a gene. The CDR3 sequence is 16 residues long. The CDR3 spells CASSVGIAGEADTQYF. The CDR3 DNA reads as TGTGCCAGCAGCGTTGGAATAGCGGGAGAGGCAGATACGCAGTATTTT. Drawing the rest from reference TRBV9 and TRBJ2-3, the complete variable domain is DSGVTQTPKHLITATGQRVTLRCSPRSGDLSVYWYQQSLDQGLQFLIQYYNGEERAKGNILERFSAQQFPDLHSELNLSSLELGDSALYFCASSVGIAGEADTQYFGPGTRLTVL.

This chain links TRBV11-2 with TRBJ2-6; 7 nucleotides line up with TRBD1. The CDR3 sequence is 17 residues long. The trim removed 5 bases at V and 0 bases at J, leaving 7 bases unmatched. Germline CDR1 and CDR2: SGHAT and FQNNGV. CDR3 loop: CASSPGGRASGANVLTF. Here the CDR3 DNA reads TGTGCCAGCAGCCCAGGGGGTAGGGCCTCTGGGGCCAACGTCCTGACTTTC.

V gene TRBV7-2 combines with J gene TRBJ2-2; D not resolved. V lost 5 bases and J lost 6, with 10 bases in between. Germline CDR1 SGHTA, CDR2 FQGNSA. The CDR3 is 13 amino acids. The CDR3 nucleotides are TGTGCCAGCAGCCCCATTTCATCCGGGGAGCTGTTTTTT. It encodes CASSPISSGELFF.

The J gene is TRBJ2-7, the V gene TRBV28; 8 bases fit TRBD1. The CDR3 consists of 14 residues. Unmatched junction bases numbered 10, after V lost 4 bases and J lost 8 bases. The germline V gene encodes CDR1 MDHEN and CDR2 SYDVKM. This CDR3 reads CASSSPQGAHKQYF. DNA for the CDR3: TGTGCCAGCAGTTCCCCTCAGGGGGCGCATAAGCAGTACTTC.

The V gene is TRBV19, the J gene TRBJ2-7; D is perhaps TRBD2 (6 bases). The CDR3 is 14 amino acids. Germline V CDR1 and CDR2: LNHDA, SQIVND (reference sequence). V lost 5 bases to trimming and J lost 5 bases, with 16 bases between them. The CDR3 nucleotides are TGTGCCAGTAGTCCCCGGGACTTGAACCACGAGCAGTACTTC. It codes for CASSPRDLNHEQYF.

The V call is TRBV28, the J call TRBJ2-5; TRBD2 matches 7 bases. With V trimmed by 3 bases and J by 1 base, 14 bases remained unmatched. Germline lookup yields CDR1 MDHEN and CDR2 SYDVKM. The CDR3 totals 18 residues. The chain's CDR3 is CASSFPSGSALIQETQYF. As DNA, the CDR3 is TGTGCCAGCAGTTTCCCTAGCGGCTCGGCCCTCATCCAAGAGACCCAGTACTTC.

The chain employs TRBV29-1 and TRBJ1-2, with 7 bases aligning to TRBD1. V gave up 4 bases and J gave up 2 bases; unmatched junction bases: 4. The CDR3 covers 13 residues. Germline lookup yields CDR1 SQVTM and CDR2 ANQGSEA. The CDR3 DNA reads as TGCAGCGTTGTGGACAGGCTGAACTATGGCTACACCTTC. This gives the protein CSVVDRLNYGYTF.

The genes are TRBV25-1 and TRBJ1-2; D is possibly TRBD1 (6 bases). Germline V CDR1 and CDR2: MGHDK, SYGVNS. V was pared by 4 bases and J by 6 bases, with 21 bases between. There are 16 residues in the CDR3. Here the CDR3 DNA reads TGTGCCAGCAGTGCCGCGGGAGGGGGGCGGAGGAATGGCTACACCTTC. It is translated as CASSAAGGGRRNGYTF.

The chain is built from TRBV7-9 and TRBJ2-7; 8 nucleotides line up with TRBD1. CDR3 size: 14 residues. V was pared by 0 bases and J by 4 bases, with 2 bases of the junction left unmatched. Germline V gene sequence: CDR1 SEHNR, CDR2 FQNEAQ (reference sequence). CDR3 protein: CASSLARGQYEQYF. The CDR3 DNA reads TGTGCCAGCAGCTTAGCCAGGGGGCAGTACGAGCAGTACTTC.

V and J are TRBV5-1 and TRBJ2-7; D is perhaps TRBD2 (6 bases). Germline V CDR1 and CDR2: SGHRS, YFSETQ. This CDR3 comprises 15 residues. The germline V and J ends were trimmed by 5 bases and 0 bases, with 15 bases remaining between them. Here the CDR3 DNA reads TGCGCCAGCAGGTCCTCGGGACTCTTCTCCTACGAGCAGTACTTC. It codes for CASRSSGLFSYEQYF.

This clone was detected many times. As DNA, the CDR3 is TGTGCCAGAAGGGGTGATCGAACAGGGACCATGTTTGAAGACACTGAAGCTTTCTTT. Translated, it gives CARRGDRTGTMFEDTEAFF. The chain recombines TRBV5-3 with TRBJ1-1; D may be TRBD1 (6 bases). TRBV5-3 belongs to the ORF category, with a function that is uncertain. The length of the CDR3 is 19 residues. V lost 5 bases and J 3 bases, leaving 29 bases between the germline ends.

This clone was recorded a few times. The rearrangement links TRBV5-1 to TRBJ2-1; 9 bases match TRBD1. With V trimmed by 4 bases and J by 3 bases, 5 bases remained unmatched. CDR1 SGHRS and CDR2 YFSETQ come from the germline V gene. The CDR3 runs to 15 residues. The CDR3 spells CASSPGTGIYNEQFF. The CDR3 DNA is TGCGCCAGCAGCCCCGGGACAGGGATCTACAATGAGCAGTTCTTC.

This chain uses TRBV4-1 with TRBJ2-5, with D possibly being TRBD1 (6 bases). The last part of the DNA fits TRBJ2-7 better; the J call may be wrong. Germline V gene sequence: CDR1 MGHRA, CDR2 YSYEKL. The CDR3 is 13 residues long. The CDR3 DNA is TGCGCCAGCAGCCTCTCACAGGGCTACGAGCAGTACTTC. Encoded protein: CASSLSQGYEQYF.

The J gene is TRBJ2-1, the V gene TRBV7-9; D not resolved. The CDR3 contains 17 residues. CDR1 and CDR2 from the germline V gene are SEHNR and FQNEAQ (reference sequence). With 5 bases removed from V and 0 bases from J, the gap between germline ends came to 17 bases. CDR3 amino acids: CASSPPRLTSSYNEQFF. CDR3 sequence (DNA): TGTGCCAGCAGCCCACCCCGACTGACGAGCTCCTACAATGAGCAGTTCTTC. The full variable domain, its missing parts supplied by reference TRBV7-9 and TRBJ2-1, is DTGVSQNPRHKITKRGQNVTFRCDPISEHNRLYWYRQTLGQGPEFLTYFQNEAQLEKSRLLSDRFSAERPKGSFSTLEIQRTEQGDSAMYLCASSPPRLTSSYNEQFFGPGTRLTVL.

The gene calls are TRBV18 and TRBJ2-3, with TRBD2 identical over 12 bases. The ends lost 1 base at V and 2 bases at J; junction bases unmatched: 1. The CDR3 runs to 16 residues. From germline, CDR1 is KGHSH and CDR2 LQKENI. CDR3 in amino acids: CASSPRLAGATDTQYF. The CDR3 bases are TGTGCCAGCTCACCACGACTAGCGGGAGCCACAGATACGCAGTATTTT.

The rearrangement links TRBV5-1 to TRBJ1-1, with no clear D. V lost 4 bases to trimming and J lost 0 bases, with 10 bases between them. Looked up from germline, CDR1 is SGHRS and CDR2 is YFSETQ. This CDR3 is built from 14 residues. CDR3 sequence: CASSLKSVNTEAFF. The CDR3 bases are TGCGCCAGCAGCCTGAAGTCGGTGAACACTGAAGCTTTCTTT.

V and J are TRBV9 and TRBJ1-5; D is undetermined. The CDR3 contains 13 residues. The V end was cut by 0 bases, the J end by 7 bases, with 8 bases between. From germline, CDR1 is SGDLS and CDR2 YYNGEE. The CDR3 loop is CASSVVEGQPQHF. In DNA, the CDR3 is TGTGCCAGCAGCGTAGTGGAGGGACAGCCCCAGCATTTT.

The J gene is TRBJ2-7, the V gene TRBV30; tentatively, D is TRBD2 (5 bases). CDR1 GTSNPN and CDR2 SVGIG come from the germline V gene (reference sequence). The CDR3 totals 12 residues. Trimming cost V 0 bases and J 7 bases, with 10 bases left between them. The CDR3 region is CAWSVPRGEQYF. The CDR3 DNA follows: TGTGCCTGGAGTGTTCCTCGGGGAGAGCAGTACTTC.

V is TRBV27 and J is TRBJ2-2; no definite D call. Germline V lookup: CDR1 MNHEY, CDR2 SMNVEV (reference sequence). Trimming removed 4 bases from V and 0 bases from J, with 3 bases in between. This CDR3 is built from 13 residues. CDR3 sequence reads: CASSSANTGELFF. In DNA, the CDR3 is TGTGCCAGCAGTTCCGCGAACACCGGGGAGCTGTTTTTT.

The chain carries TRBV5-1 and TRBJ2-7, with TRBD2 matching over 9 bases. Germline values: CDR1 SGHRS, CDR2 YFSETQ. V lost 0 bases, J lost 5 bases, and 6 bases stayed unmatched. CDR3 size: 15 residues. CDR3 amino acids: CASSLGAGGAHEQYF. CDR3 DNA sequence: TGCGCCAGCAGCTTGGGCGCGGGAGGGGCCCACGAGCAGTACTTC.

This chain joins TRBV5-5 and TRBJ1-1, with D unresolved. The V and J ends lost 2 bases and 4 bases respectively, with 6 bases between them. The CDR3 totals 12 residues. Germline V lookup: CDR1 SGHKS, CDR2 YYEKEE (reference sequence). Here the CDR3 reads CASSFAGTEAFF. CDR3 DNA sequence: TGTGCCAGCAGCTTCGCAGGCACTGAAGCTTTCTTT.

The chain is built from TRBV7-4 and TRBJ2-3; TRBD2 matches at 10 bases. CDR1 and CDR2 (germline): SGHVT, SQSDAQ. The CDR3 runs to 21 residues. After removal of 2 bases from V and 4 bases from J, the junction contained 21 bases not matched to a gene. CDR3 sequence reads: CASSLKAWLAGDGAHADTQYF. CDR3 DNA: TGTGCCAGCAGCTTAAAGGCTTGGCTAGCGGGAGATGGGGCACACGCAGATACGCAGTATTTT.

The chain combines TRBV6-1 with TRBJ2-5, with 11 bases identical to TRBD2. The germline V gene has CDR1 MNHNS and CDR2 SASEGT. Trimming took 5 bases from V and 2 from J; bases not matched to a gene: 4. CDR3 size: 15 residues. The CDR3 loop is CASSTVAGGQETQYF. The CDR3 DNA reads as TGTGCCAGCAGTACGGTAGCGGGAGGGCAAGAGACCCAGTACTTC.

The chain couples TRBV5-1 to TRBJ1-5, with no clear D. Trimming removed 4 bases from V and 3 bases from J, with 8 bases in between. The V gene's germline CDR1 is SGHRS and CDR2 YFSETQ. This CDR3 contains 13 residues. Written as DNA, the CDR3 is TGCGCCAGCAGCCCGGCGGTCAATCAGCCCCAGCATTTT. Protein: CASSPAVNQPQHF. The full variable domain, rest sourced from reference TRBV5-1 and TRBJ1-5, is KAGVTQTPRYLIKTRGQQVTLSCSPISGHRSVSWYQQTPGQGLQFLFEYFSETQRNKGNFPGRFSGRQFSNSRSEMNVSTLELGDSALYLCASSPAVNQPQHFGDGTRLSIL.